The next 8 T cell receptor beta chains were all read from a single sample in a study of blood T cell repertoires in COVID-19. Generated by immunoSEQ multiplex PCR, the TCRdb table keeps only in-frame clones and is missing some. The sample holds 250,000 to 300,000 clones, more than 85% seen once. The sequencing input was peripheral blood. These receptors all stem from a man younger than 35 with active or convalescent COVID-19.

The rearrangement uses TRBV7-2 and TRBJ2-1, with 8 nucleotides matching TRBD2. The CDR3 sequence is 14 residues long. Trimming took 8 bases from V and 4 from J; bases not matched to a gene: 7. Germline V gene data show CDR1 as SGHTA and CDR2 as FQGNSA. The CDR3 region has the DNA TGTGCCAGCGGGGCTAGCGGGTATTACAATGAGCAGTTCTTC. Translated, it gives CASGASGYYNEQFF.

The J gene is TRBJ2-3, the V gene TRBV11-3; D may be TRBD2 (5 bases). Trimming took 3 bases from V and 2 from J, leaving 15 bases between them. Germline V gives CDR1 SGHNT, CDR2 YENEEA. This CDR3 spans 16 amino acids. CDR3 protein: CASSFPLTGSTDTQYF. Written as DNA, the CDR3 is TGTGCCAGCAGCTTCCCCCTAACGGGATCCACAGATACGCAGTATTTT.

This clone was found a few times. The chain links TRBV19 to TRBJ1-6; TRBD1 might be the D (5 bases). The V end was cut by 3 bases, the J end by 9 bases, with 12 bases between. The CDR3 covers 14 residues. Germline V CDR1 and CDR2: LNHDA, SQIVND (reference sequence). CDR3 loop: CASSIGAGGSPLHF. The CDR3 region has the DNA TGTGCCAGTAGTATTGGGGCGGGGGGTTCACCCCTCCACTTT.

CDR3 residues: CASGRGRKTEAFF. The CDR3 DNA is TGTGCCAGCGGCCGCGGCCGAAAAACTGAAGCTTTCTTT. The rearrangement links TRBV2 to TRBJ1-1; D gene unclear. The V and J ends lost 8 bases and 5 bases respectively, with 15 bases between them. CDR3 length equals 13 residues. Germline V CDR1 and CDR2: SNHLY, FYNNEI.

The V gene is TRBV5-1, the J gene TRBJ2-5; TRBD1 might be the D (6 bases). Per the germline V gene, CDR1 is SGHRS and CDR2 is YFSETQ. Trimming pared 1 base from V and 5 bases from J, leaving 15 bases between. The CDR3 is 15 residues long. The CDR3 loop reads CASSLLAGAGETQYF. The CDR3 bases are TGCGCCAGCAGCTTGTTGGCAGGGGCTGGTGAGACCCAGTACTTC.

This clone appeared a single time. V gene TRBV5-6 combines with J gene TRBJ2-7, with TRBD1 matching 10 bases. V shed 2 bases and J 3 bases; nucleotides not matched to a gene: 8. CDR3 length: 16 residues. Germline CDR1 SGHDT, CDR2 YYEEEE. The CDR3 coding sequence is TGTGCCAGCAGCTTCTTTAGGGACAGGGGACTCTACGAGCAGTACTTC. It specifies CASSFFRDRGLYEQYF. Filled out from reference TRBV5-6 and TRBJ2-7, the complete variable domain reads DAGVTQSPTHLIKTRGQQVTLRCSPKSGHDTVSWYQQALGQGPQFIFQYYEEEERQRGNFPDRFSGHQFPNYSSELNVNALLLGDSALYLCASSFFRDRGLYEQYFGPGTRLTVT.

V gene TRBV30 combines with J gene TRBJ1-2, with unresolved D. V lost 0 bases and J lost 8, with 13 bases in between. There are 13 residues in the CDR3. Germline V gene sequence: CDR1 GTSNPN, CDR2 SVGIG (reference sequence). CDR3 region: CAWSVHGSGGYTF. The DNA for the CDR3 is TGTGCCTGGAGTGTACACGGTTCCGGGGGCTACACCTTC.

This chain links TRBV7-6 with TRBJ2-5, with D maybe TRBD1 (8 bases). The length of the CDR3 is 16 residues. The germline V gene encodes CDR1 SGHVS and CDR2 FNYEAQ. Trimming stripped 5 bases from V and 5 bases from J, with 21 bases between. In nucleotides, the CDR3 is TGTGCCAGCAGCCCCCGGACAGGGATCGGGGGGGAGACCCAGTACTTC. It codes for CASSPRTGIGGETQYF.